This T cell receptor (beta chain) came from a study of shared clonotypes between healthy human individuals. Clones were sequenced by immunoSEQ multiplex PCR, and TCRdb holds only the in-frame ones, with some missing. Counted here are roughly 2,300,000 clones, 80% to 95% occurring once; the ten biggest clones make up approximately 0.41%. The CDR3 consists of 15 residues. The germline V gene encodes CDR1 SGHRS and CDR2 YFSETQ. The V end lost 4 bases, the J end lost 1 base, and 14 bases lay between the germline ends. The chain has TRBV5-1 and TRBJ1-1; D remains unclear. Sequencing used naive CD4+ T cells from PBMCs. Subset specified: CD45RA+ positively selected. The TCR was taken from a man in his late teens or twenties in good health. Some clones in this sample may be carry-over from other donors' samples. CDR3 bases: TGCGCCAGCAGCGTGTTAATAGGCGAGAACACTGAAGCTTTCTTT. Protein sequence: CASSVLIGENTEAFF.